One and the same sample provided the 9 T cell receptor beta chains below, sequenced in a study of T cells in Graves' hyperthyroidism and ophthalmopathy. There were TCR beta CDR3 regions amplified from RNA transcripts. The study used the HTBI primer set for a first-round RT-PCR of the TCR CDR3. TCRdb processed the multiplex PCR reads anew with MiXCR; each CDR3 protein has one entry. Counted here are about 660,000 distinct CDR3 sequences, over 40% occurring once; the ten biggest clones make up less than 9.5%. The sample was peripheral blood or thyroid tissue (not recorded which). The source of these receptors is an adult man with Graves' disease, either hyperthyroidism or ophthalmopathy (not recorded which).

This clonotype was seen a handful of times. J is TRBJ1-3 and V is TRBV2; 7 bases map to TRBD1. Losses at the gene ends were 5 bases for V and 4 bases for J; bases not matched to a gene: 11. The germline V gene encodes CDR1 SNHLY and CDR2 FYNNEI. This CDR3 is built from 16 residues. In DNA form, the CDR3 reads TGTGCCAGCAGTCCACATCACAGGGGACCGGGAAACACCATATATTTT. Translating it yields CASSPHHRGPGNTIYF.

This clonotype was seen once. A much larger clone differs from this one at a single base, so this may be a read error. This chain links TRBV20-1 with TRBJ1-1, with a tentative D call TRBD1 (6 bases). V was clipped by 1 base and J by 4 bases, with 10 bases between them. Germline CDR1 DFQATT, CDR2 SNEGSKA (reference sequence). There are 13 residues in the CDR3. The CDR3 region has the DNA TGCAGTGCTAGAGTGGACAGCCCCACTGAAGCTTTCTTT. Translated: CSARVDSPTEAFF.

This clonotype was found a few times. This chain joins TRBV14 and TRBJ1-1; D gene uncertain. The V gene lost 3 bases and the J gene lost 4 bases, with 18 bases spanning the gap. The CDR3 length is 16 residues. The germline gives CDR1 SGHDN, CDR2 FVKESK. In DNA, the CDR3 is TGTGCCAGCAGCCAGGCCGGTGGGGTATGGAGCACTGAAGCTTTCTTT. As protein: CASSQAGGVWSTEAFF.

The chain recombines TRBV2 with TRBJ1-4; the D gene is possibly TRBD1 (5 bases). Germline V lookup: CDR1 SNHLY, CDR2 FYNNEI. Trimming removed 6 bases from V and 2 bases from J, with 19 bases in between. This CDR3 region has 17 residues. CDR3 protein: CASRDGRGSTTNEKLFF. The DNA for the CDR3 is TGTGCCAGCAGAGACGGTCGGGGCTCCACGACTAATGAAAAACTGTTTTTT.

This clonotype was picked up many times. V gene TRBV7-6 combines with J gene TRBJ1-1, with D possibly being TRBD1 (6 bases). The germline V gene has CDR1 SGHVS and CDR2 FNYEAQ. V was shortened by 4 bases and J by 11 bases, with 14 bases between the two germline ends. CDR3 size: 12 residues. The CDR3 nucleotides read TGTGCCAGCAGCTATAAGGGGGGGGCCGCTTTCTTT. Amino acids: CASSYKGGAAFF.

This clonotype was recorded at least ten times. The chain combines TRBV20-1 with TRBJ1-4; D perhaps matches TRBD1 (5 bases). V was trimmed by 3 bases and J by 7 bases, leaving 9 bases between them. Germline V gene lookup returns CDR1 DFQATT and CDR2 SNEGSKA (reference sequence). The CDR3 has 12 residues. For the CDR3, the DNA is TGCAGTGCTAGGGACAACGGTGAAAAACTGTTTTTT. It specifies CSARDNGEKLFF.

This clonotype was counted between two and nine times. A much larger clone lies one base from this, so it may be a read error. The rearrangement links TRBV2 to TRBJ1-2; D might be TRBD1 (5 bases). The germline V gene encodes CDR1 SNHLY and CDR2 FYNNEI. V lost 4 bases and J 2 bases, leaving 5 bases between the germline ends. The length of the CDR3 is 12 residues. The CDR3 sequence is CASSGQNYGYTF. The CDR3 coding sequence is TGTGCCAGCAGTGGACAGAACTATGGCTACACCTTC.

The CDR3 region is CASSYETGLAGSETQYF. In DNA form, the CDR3 reads TGCGCCAGCAGCTACGAGACGGGACTAGCGGGTTCGGAGACCCAGTACTTC. The V call is TRBV5-1, the J call TRBJ2-5, with TRBD2 matching over 12 bases. The V and J ends lost 3 bases and 5 bases, in that order; junction bases with no gene match: 11. From germline, CDR1 is SGHRS and CDR2 YFSETQ. The CDR3 loop spans 17 amino acids.

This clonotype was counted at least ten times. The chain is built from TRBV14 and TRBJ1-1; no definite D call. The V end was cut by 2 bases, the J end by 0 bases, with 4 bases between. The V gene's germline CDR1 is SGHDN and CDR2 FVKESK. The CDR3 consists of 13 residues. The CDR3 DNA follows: TGTGCCAGCAGCCAACACTTGAACACTGAAGCTTTCTTT. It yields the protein CASSQHLNTEAFF.